A single sample is the source of the 18 T cell receptor beta chains below, sequenced in a study of shared clonotypes between healthy human individuals. Assay used: immunoSEQ multiplex PCR; TCRdb lists only in-frame clones, some missing. Of hundreds of thousands of clones in the sample, 55% to 85% were seen once. Sequencing input: memory CD4+ T cells sorted from blood. As to subset: CD45RA-negative fraction. These TCRs come from a woman in her twenties or thirties in good health.

The chain is built from TRBV7-9 and TRBJ2-2, with D perhaps TRBD1 (5 bases). The CDR3 is 15 residues long. V lost 5 bases and J 10 bases, leaving 20 bases between the germline ends. Looked up from germline, CDR1 is SEHNR and CDR2 is FQNEAQ (reference sequence). CDR3 loop: CASSPSWGWEAELFF. The CDR3 nucleotides are TGTGCCAGCAGCCCGTCCTGGGGCTGGGAAGCGGAGCTGTTTTTT.

The J gene is TRBJ1-1, the V gene TRBV7-2; no clear D. This CDR3 is built from 15 residues. Between the trimmed V and J ends, which lost 4 bases and 0 bases, there was a span of 12 bases. In germline, CDR1 is SGHTA, CDR2 FQGNSA. The CDR3 protein is CASSYQWGLNTEAFF. In nucleotides, the CDR3 is TGTGCCAGCAGCTACCAGTGGGGTTTGAACACTGAAGCTTTCTTT. The full variable domain, rest sourced from reference TRBV7-2 and TRBJ1-1, is GAGVSQSPSNKVTEKGKDVELRCDPISGHTALYWYRQSLGQGLEFLIYFQGNSAPDKSGLPSDRFSAERTGGSVSTLTIQRTQQEDSAVYLCASSYQWGLNTEAFFGQGTRLTVV.

The V gene is TRBV5-4, the J gene TRBJ2-3; TRBD2 matches 8 bases. Germline values: CDR1 SGHNT, CDR2 YYREEE (reference sequence). Germline trimming cut 4 bases from V and 5 bases from J; bases unmatched to any gene: 9. The CDR3 sequence is 15 residues long. CDR3 DNA sequence: TGTGCCAGCAGCCCGGCGGGGGGTCGAGGAGATACGCAGTATTTT. It encodes CASSPAGGRGDTQYF.

A remark on this clone: Other DNA sequences within the sample encode an identical CDR3. The V gene is TRBV2, the J gene TRBJ2-3; the D gene is possibly TRBD2 (7 bases). Germline V gene data show CDR1 as SNHLY and CDR2 as FYNNEI. This CDR3 comprises 14 residues. Deletions cut 6 bases from V and 1 base from J, with 11 bases between. The CDR3 DNA reads as TGTGCCAGCAGCCAAGGGGGGGGCACAGATACGCAGTATTTT. Translating it yields CASSQGGGTDTQYF.

The table lists this clone with a few counts. Within the sample, other DNA sequences also encode this same CDR3. V and J are TRBV5-1 and TRBJ2-2, with D perhaps TRBD1 (5 bases). The germline gives CDR1 SGHRS, CDR2 YFSETQ. The CDR3 length is 15 residues. V was cut by 0 bases and J by 4 bases, with 10 bases left in between. DNA of the CDR3: TGCGCCAGCAGCTTGGCGGAGCAGGGCACCGGGGAGCTGTTTTTT. Amino acids: CASSLAEQGTGELFF.

The chain combines TRBV6-5 with TRBJ2-1, with TRBD1 as a possible D gene (6 bases). The CDR3 is 11 residues long. The V gene's germline CDR1 is MNHEY and CDR2 SVGAGI. V was cut by 5 bases and J by 10 bases, with 9 bases left in between. The CDR3 sequence: CASSDRTEQFF. CDR3 nucleotides: TGTGCCAGCAGTGACAGGACAGAGCAGTTCTTC.

This rearrangement joins TRBV6-5 to TRBJ2-7; 9 positions agree with TRBD1. The CDR3 has 15 amino acids. Germline CDR1 and CDR2: MNHEY and SVGAGI. J lost 6 bases, V lost 0 bases, and 6 bases had no gene match. This CDR3 reads CASSYSGTGSLEQYF. The CDR3 DNA is TGTGCCAGCAGTTACTCCGGGACAGGGTCTCTCGAGCAGTACTTC.

This clone occurred a few times. This chain links TRBV5-1 with TRBJ1-1; D gene unclear. Per germline, CDR1 SGHRS and CDR2 YFSETQ. Trimming removed 0 bases from V and 3 bases from J, with 9 bases in between. This CDR3 has 14 amino acids. CDR3 sequence: CASSLAERDTEAFF. Written as DNA, the CDR3 is TGCGCCAGCAGCTTGGCTGAGCGAGACACTGAAGCTTTCTTT.

The chain combines TRBV19 with TRBJ2-2; TRBD1 matches 9 bases. Trimming removed 5 bases from V and 7 bases from J; junction bases left unmatched: 5. The CDR3 extends over 14 amino acids. Germline V CDR1 and CDR2: LNHDA, SQIVND (reference sequence). The chain's CDR3 is CASSPQGAGGELFF. In DNA, the CDR3 is TGTGCCAGTAGTCCACAGGGGGCCGGCGGGGAGCTGTTTTTT. The full variable domain, rest sourced from reference TRBV19 and TRBJ2-2, is DGGITQSPKYLFRKEGQNVTLSCEQNLNHDAMYWYRQDPGQGLRLIYYSQIVNDFQKGDIAEGYSVSREKKESFPLTVTSAQKNPTAFYLCASSPQGAGGELFFGEGSRLTVL.

This clone appeared a few times. The V and J genes are TRBV9 and TRBJ1-1; D is possibly TRBD1 (5 bases). The CDR3 runs 15 residues. CDR1 and CDR2 (germline): SGDLS, YYNGEE. V was trimmed by 3 bases and J by 0 bases, leaving 12 bases between them. CDR3 region: CASSARSQVNTEAFF. The CDR3 DNA reads as TGTGCCAGCAGCGCCCGCTCACAGGTGAACACTGAAGCTTTCTTT.

The V gene is TRBV5-4, the J gene TRBJ2-7; 7 positions agree with TRBD1. V lost 3 bases and J lost 3; bases outside the gene matches: 6. This CDR3 has 14 residues. CDR1 and CDR2 from the germline V gene are SGHNT and YYREEE (reference sequence). CDR3 DNA sequence: TGTGCCAGCAGCTCTAGACAGGGAGACTACGAGCAGTACTTC. This encodes CASSSRQGDYEQYF. Filled out from reference TRBV5-4 and TRBJ2-7, the complete variable domain reads ETGVTQSPTHLIKTRGQQVTLRCSSQSGHNTVSWYQQALGQGPQFIFQYYREEENGRGNFPPRFSGLQFPNYSSELNVNALELDDSALYLCASSSRQGDYEQYFGPGTRLTVT.

CDR3 loop: CASSPLGTSGRDEQYF. In DNA form, the CDR3 reads TGCGCCAGCAGCCCTCTCGGGACTAGCGGGAGAGACGAGCAGTACTTC. The V and J genes are TRBV4-1 and TRBJ2-7; TRBD2 agrees at 14 bases. Germline V gives CDR1 MGHRA, CDR2 YSYEKL. V trimming: 4 bases; J trimming: 5 bases; junction bases outside the gene matches: 7. This CDR3 is built from 16 residues.

This chain connects TRBV5-1 to TRBJ2-7; the match to TRBD2 covers 11 bases. V gave up 4 bases and J gave up 0 bases; unmatched junction bases: 3. The CDR3 runs to 15 residues. Germline V CDR1 and CDR2: SGHRS, YFSETQ. CDR3 protein: CASSPGLAASYEQYF. The CDR3, as DNA: TGCGCCAGCAGCCCGGGACTAGCGGCCTCCTACGAGCAGTACTTC.

The chain is built from TRBV9 and TRBJ1-3; D unclear. Germline V gives CDR1 SGDLS, CDR2 YYNGEE. The CDR3 spans 14 residues. Trimming took 0 bases from V and 4 from J, leaving 8 bases between them. CDR3 residues: CASSVVAVGNTIYF. In DNA form, the CDR3 reads TGTGCCAGCAGCGTAGTAGCAGTCGGAAACACCATATATTTT.

Note on this clone: This sequence may be a read error, since a much larger clone differs from it by one base. V gene TRBV28 combines with J gene TRBJ2-3; 8 bases fit TRBD2. The CDR3 is 15 residues long. The V gene's germline CDR1 is MDHEN and CDR2 SYDVKM. J was trimmed by 1 base and V by 4 bases; bases with no gene match: 4. CDR3 DNA: TGTGCCAGCAGTTCGGGACTAGGGGGCACAGATACGCAGTATTTT. This translates into CASSSGLGGTDTQYF.

The chain carries TRBV4-1 and TRBJ2-3; 8 bases fit TRBD2. V lost 0 bases to trimming and J lost 5 bases; unmatched junction nucleotides: 16. The CDR3 runs 19 residues. Germline assignment: CDR1 MGHRA and CDR2 YSYEKL. The CDR3: CASSQEGNTGRAGRDTQYF. The CDR3 region has the DNA TGCGCCAGCAGCCAAGAAGGCAACACCGGGAGGGCCGGTAGAGATACGCAGTATTTT.

This rearrangement joins TRBV2 to TRBJ1-3, with D hard to call. Germline V gene data show CDR1 as SNHLY and CDR2 as FYNNEI. The CDR3 covers 14 residues. The V end was cut by 7 bases, the J end by 2 bases, with 12 bases between. CDR3 loop: CASMWGTAGNTIYF. DNA of the CDR3: TGTGCCAGCATGTGGGGAACCGCTGGAAACACCATATATTTT.

The chain carries TRBV6-5 and TRBJ1-5, with TRBD1 identical over 10 bases. Germline CDR1 and CDR2: MNHEY and SVGAGI. The V gene end was trimmed by 10 bases and the J gene end by 4 bases; junction bases not matched to a gene: 7. This CDR3 is built from 14 residues. CDR3 region: CATKGTGVNQPQHF. The CDR3 DNA is TGTGCCACTAAAGGGACAGGGGTTAATCAGCCCCAGCATTTT.